This T cell receptor (beta chain) was documented in a study of T-cell reconstitution after alpha-beta-depleted transplantation in children. The sample holds a few counts of this clonotype. Unique molecular identifiers featured in how the TCRbeta library was prepared. TCRdb used MiXCR to reprocess the PCR reads, holding one entry per CDR3 protein. The sample holds some 220,000 distinct CDR3 sequences, about a tenth seen once. V trimming: 5 bases; J trimming: 12 bases; junction bases outside the gene matches: 2. Germline loops: CDR1 SGHTA, CDR2 FQGNSA. The CDR3 runs 11 residues. The clonotype originates from a human donor who donated a stem cell graft to a child with acute lymphoblastic leukemia. The sequencing here drew on PBMCs from the stem cell graft donor, taken from the stem cell graft. The rearrangement joins TRBV7-2 to TRBJ2-4; 9 bases map to TRBD1. The CDR3 region is CASSPGQGQYF. The CDR3 DNA is TGTGCCAGCAGCCCGGGACAGGGTCAGTACTTC.